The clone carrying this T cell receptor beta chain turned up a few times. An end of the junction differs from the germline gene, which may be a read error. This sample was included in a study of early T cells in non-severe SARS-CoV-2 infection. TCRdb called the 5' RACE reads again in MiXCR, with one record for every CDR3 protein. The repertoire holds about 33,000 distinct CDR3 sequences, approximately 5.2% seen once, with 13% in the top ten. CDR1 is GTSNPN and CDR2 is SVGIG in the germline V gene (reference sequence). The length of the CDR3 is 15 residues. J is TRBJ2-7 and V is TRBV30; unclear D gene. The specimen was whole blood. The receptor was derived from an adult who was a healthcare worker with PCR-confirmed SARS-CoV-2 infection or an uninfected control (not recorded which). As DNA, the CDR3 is TGTGTCTGGATGGTTCCCGCTCGTGGGACCTACGAGCAGTACTTC. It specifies CVWMVPARGTYEQYF.